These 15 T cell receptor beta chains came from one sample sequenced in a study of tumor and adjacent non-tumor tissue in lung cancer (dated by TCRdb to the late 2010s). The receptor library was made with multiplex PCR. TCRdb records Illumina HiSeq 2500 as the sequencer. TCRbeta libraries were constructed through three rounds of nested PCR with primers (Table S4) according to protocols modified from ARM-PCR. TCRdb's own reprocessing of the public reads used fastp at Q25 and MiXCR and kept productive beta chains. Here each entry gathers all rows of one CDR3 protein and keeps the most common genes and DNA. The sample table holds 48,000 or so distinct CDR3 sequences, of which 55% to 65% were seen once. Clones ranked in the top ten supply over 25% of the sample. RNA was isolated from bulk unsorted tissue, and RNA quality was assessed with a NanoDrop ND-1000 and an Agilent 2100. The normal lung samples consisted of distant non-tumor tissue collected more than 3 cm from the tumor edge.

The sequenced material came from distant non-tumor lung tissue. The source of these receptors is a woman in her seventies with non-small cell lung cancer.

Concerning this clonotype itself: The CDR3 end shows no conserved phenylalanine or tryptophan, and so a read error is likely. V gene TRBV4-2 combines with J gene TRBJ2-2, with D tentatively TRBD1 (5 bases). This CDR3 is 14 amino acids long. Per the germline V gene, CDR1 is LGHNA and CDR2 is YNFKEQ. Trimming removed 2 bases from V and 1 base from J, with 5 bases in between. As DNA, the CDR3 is TGTGCCAGCAGCCAACAGGGGAACACCGGGGAGCTGTTTTTG. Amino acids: CASSQQGNTGELFL.

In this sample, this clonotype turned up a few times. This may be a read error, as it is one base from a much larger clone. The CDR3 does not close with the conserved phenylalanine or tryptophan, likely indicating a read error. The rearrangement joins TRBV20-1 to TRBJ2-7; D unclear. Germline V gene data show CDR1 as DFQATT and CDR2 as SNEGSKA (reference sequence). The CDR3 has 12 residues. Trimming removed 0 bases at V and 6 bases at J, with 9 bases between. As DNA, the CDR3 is TGCAGTGCTAGAGATATTCCCCCCGAGCAGTACCTC. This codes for CSARDIPPEQYL.

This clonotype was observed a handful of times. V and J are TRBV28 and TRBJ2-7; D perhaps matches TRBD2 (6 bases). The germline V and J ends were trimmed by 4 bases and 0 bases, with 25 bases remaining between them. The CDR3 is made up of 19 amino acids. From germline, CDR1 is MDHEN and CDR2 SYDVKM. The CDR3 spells CASSSFRDSPMDYSYEQYF. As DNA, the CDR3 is TGTGCCAGCAGTTCCTTCCGGGACTCCCCAATGGATTACTCCTACGAGCAGTACTTC.

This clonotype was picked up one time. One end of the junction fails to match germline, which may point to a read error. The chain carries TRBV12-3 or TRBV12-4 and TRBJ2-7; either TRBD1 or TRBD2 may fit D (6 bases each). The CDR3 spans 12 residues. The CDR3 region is CTSSFGGYEEYF. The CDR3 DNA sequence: TGTACCAGCAGTTTCGGGGGCTACGAGGAGTACTTC.

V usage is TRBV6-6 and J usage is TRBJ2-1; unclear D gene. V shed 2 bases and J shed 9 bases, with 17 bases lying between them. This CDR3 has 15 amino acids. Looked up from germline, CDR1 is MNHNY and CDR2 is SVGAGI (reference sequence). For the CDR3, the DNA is TGTGCCAGCAGTTACCCTACGGTGTCGGGCAGTGAGCAGTTCTTC. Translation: CASSYPTVSGSEQFF.

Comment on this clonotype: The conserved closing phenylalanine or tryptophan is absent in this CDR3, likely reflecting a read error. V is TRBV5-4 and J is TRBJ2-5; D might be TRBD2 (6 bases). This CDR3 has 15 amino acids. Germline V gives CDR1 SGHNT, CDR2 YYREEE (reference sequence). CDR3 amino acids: CAGSLEGIPQETQYS. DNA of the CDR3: TGTGCCGGCAGCTTGGAGGGAATACCACAAGAGACCCAGTACTCC.

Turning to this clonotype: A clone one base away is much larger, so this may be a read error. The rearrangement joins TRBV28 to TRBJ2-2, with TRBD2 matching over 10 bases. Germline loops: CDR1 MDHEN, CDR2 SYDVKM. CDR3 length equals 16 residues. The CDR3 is CASSFGLAVNIGELFF. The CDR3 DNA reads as TGTGCCAGCAGTTTCGGACTAGCGGTCAACATCGGGGAGCTGTTTTTT. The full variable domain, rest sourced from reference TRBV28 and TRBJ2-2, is DVKVTQSSRYLVKRTGEKVFLECVQDMDHENMFWYRQDPGLGLRLIYFSYDVKMKEKGDIPEGYSVSREKKERFSLILESASTNQTSMYLCASSFGLAVNIGELFFGEGSRLTVL.

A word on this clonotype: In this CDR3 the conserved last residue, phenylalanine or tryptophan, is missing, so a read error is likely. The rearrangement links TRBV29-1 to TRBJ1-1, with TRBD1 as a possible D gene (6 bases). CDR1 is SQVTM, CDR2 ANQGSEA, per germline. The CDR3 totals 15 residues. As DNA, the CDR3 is TGCAGCGTTGAAGAAGATGACGGACAGAACACAGAAGCTTTCTTA. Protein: CSVEEDDGQNTEAFL.

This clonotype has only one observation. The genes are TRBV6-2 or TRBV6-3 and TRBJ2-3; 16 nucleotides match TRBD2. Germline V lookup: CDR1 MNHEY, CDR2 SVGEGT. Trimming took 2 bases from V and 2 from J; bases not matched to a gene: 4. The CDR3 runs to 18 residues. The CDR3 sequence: CASSYGTSGGGVTDTQYF. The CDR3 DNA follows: TGTGCCAGCAGTTACGGGACTAGCGGGGGGGGCGTCACAGATACGCAGTATTTT.

CDR3 in amino acids: CATSASGIDTQYF. The DNA for the CDR3 is TGTGCCACTAGTGCTTCAGGGATAGATACGCAGTATTTT. The chain joins TRBV12-3 or TRBV12-4 to TRBJ2-3; the D gene is possibly TRBD1 (5 bases). Deletions cut 10 bases from V and 5 bases from J, with 16 bases between. There are 13 residues in the CDR3.

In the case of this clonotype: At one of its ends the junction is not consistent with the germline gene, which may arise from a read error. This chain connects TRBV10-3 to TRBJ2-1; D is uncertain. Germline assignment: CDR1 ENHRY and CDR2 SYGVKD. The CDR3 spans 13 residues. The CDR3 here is CTISPSPAGESFF. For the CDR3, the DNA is TGTACCATCAGTCCCAGCCCCGCTGGTGAGTCGTTCTTC.

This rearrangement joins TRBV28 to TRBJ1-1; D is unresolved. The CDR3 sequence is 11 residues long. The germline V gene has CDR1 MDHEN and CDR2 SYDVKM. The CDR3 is CVSRENTEAFF. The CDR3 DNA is TGTGTCAGTAGGGAGAACACTGAAGCTTTCTTT.

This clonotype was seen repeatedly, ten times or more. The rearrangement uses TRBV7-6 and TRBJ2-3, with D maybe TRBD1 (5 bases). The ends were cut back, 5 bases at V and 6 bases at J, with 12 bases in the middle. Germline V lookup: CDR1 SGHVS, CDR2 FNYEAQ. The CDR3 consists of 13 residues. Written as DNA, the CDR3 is TGTGCCAGCAGCACAGACAGCCGGGATACGCAGTATTTT. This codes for CASSTDSRDTQYF.

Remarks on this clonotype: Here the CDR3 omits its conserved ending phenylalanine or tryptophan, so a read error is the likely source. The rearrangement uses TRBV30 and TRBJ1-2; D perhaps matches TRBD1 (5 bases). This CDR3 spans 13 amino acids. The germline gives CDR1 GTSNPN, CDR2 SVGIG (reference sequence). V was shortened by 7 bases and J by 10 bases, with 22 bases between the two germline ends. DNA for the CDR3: TGTGCCTTCCCTCTGGAGCAGGGCCATGACTACACCTCC. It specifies CAFPLEQGHDYTS.

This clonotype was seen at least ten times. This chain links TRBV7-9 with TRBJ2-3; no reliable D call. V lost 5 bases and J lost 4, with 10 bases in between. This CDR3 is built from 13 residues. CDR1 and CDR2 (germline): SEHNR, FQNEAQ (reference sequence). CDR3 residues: CASSLPQSDTQYF. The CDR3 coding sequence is TGTGCCAGCAGCCTCCCCCAGTCAGATACGCAGTATTTT.